This record looks at one T cell receptor (beta chain) sequence and its context. No antigen is known for it. This record comes from a study of cytomegalovirus exposure and HLA in healthy donors. Study in general: Approximately 77 million unique TCRs from HLA-typed donors were held in an early release of data. General study points: The investigators catalogued 150 to 200 TCR beta chains as cytomegalovirus-associated.

PCR employed 60 Vbeta and 13 Jbeta primers. The protocol was immunoSEQ multiplex PCR, while the TCRdb copy is restricted to in-frame clones and leaves out a portion. The repertoire has fewer than 200,000 clones, approximately 77% of them found once; the top ten carry about 1.5%. V lost 6 bases and J lost 1, with 9 bases in between. Germline V gene lookup returns CDR1 SGHTA and CDR2 FQGTGA. The CDR3 is 14 amino acids. The sequencing sample was made of PBMCs. The sequence came from a male donor in good health and CMV-seronegative. The chain couples TRBV7-3 to TRBJ2-2, with D tentatively TRBD1 (6 bases). CDR3: CASSSDRNTGELFF. Written as DNA, the CDR3 is TGTGCCAGCAGTTCGGACAGGAACACCGGGGAGCTGTTTTTT.